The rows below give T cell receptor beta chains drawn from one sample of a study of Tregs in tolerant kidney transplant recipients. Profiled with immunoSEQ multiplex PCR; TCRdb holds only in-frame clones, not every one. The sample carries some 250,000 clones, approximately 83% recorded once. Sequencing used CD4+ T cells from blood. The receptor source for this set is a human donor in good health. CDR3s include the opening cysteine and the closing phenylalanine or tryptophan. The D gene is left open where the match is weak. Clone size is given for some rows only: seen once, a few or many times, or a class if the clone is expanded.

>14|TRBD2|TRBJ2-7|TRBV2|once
TGTGCCAGCAGTTCCGGGACTAACCGCTACGAGCAGTACTTC
CASSSGTNRYEQYF
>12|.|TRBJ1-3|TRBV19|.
TGTGCCAGTAGCAGCTTGGGCAACACCATATATTTT
CASSSLGNTIYF
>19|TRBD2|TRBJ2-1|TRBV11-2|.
TGTGCCAGCAGCTTGATGGGACTAGCGGGGAGAAAGGTCTACAATGAGCAGTTCTTC
CASSLMGLAGRKVYNEQFF
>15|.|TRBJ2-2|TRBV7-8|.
TGTGCCAGCAGCTTAGTCCAGGGGAACACCGGGGAGCTGTTTTTT
CASSLVQGNTGELFF
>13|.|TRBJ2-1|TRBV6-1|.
TGTGCCAGCAGTCAGCAGGATTACAATGAGCAGTTCTTC
CASSQQDYNEQFF
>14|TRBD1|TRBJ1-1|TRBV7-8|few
TGTGCCAGCAGCCAGCACGACAGGGGCACTGAAGCTTTCTTT
CASSQHDRGTEAFF
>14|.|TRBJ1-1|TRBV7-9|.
TGTGCCAGCAGCTTCGGACACCGGAACACTGAAGCTTTCTTT
CASSFGHRNTEAFF
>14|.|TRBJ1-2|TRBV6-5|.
TGTGCCAGCAGTTACTCGGGCGGCGTCTATGGCTACACCTTC
CASSYSGGVYGYTF
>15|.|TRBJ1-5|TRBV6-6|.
TGTGCCAGCAGTTTTAGTTCGGCAGAAAATCAGCCCCAGCATTTT
CASSFSSAENQPQHF
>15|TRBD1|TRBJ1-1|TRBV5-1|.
TGCGCCAGCAGCTTGGCTTGGACAGGTGTCACTGAAGCTTTCTTT
CASSLAWTGVTEAFF
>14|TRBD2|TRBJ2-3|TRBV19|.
TGTGCTAGTAGGCCAAGCGGGAGGACAGATACGCAGTATTTT
CASRPSGRTDTQYF
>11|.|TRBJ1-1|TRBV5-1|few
TGCGCCAGCGTTGGTAACACTGAAGCTTTCTTT
CASVGNTEAFF
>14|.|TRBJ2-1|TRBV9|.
TGTGCCAGCAGCGTAGCTGGGTCAGGGAATGAGCAGTTCTTC
CASSVAGSGNEQFF
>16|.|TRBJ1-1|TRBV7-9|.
TGTGCCAGCAGCCAAGAGTATACAGGCCTTAACACTGAAGCTTTCTTT
CASSQEYTGLNTEAFF
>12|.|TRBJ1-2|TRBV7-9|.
TGTGCCAGCAGCTTGCCTGGGTATGGCTACACCTTC
CASSLPGYGYTF
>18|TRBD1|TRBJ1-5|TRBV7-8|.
TGTGCCAGCAGCCCGACCTGGACAGGGAGAAATAGCAATCAGCCCCAGCATTTT
CASSPTWTGRNSNQPQHF
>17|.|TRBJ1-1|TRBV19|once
TGTGCCAGTAGCCGGGTCGCATTTTCGAACTTGAACACTGAAGCTTTCTTT
CASSRVAFSNLNTEAFF
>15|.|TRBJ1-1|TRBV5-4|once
TGTGCCAGCAGCTTGGGGTCTTCCCGACCTTCTGAAGCTTTCTTT
CASSLGSSRPSEAFF
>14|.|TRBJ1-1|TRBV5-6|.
TGTGCCAGCAGCTTGAGGGTGATCGTCACTGAAGCTTTCTTT
CASSLRVIVTEAFF
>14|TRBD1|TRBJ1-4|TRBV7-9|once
TGTGCCAGCAGCTTACAGACAGGGAGAGAAAAACTGTTTTTT
CASSLQTGREKLFF
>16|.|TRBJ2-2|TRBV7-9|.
TGTGCCAGCAGCTTAGGGGAGTATCCCAACACCGGGGAGCTGTTTTTT
CASSLGEYPNTGELFF
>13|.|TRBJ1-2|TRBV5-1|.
TGCGCCAGCAGCTTAGACAGTAATTATGGCTACACCTTC
CASSLDSNYGYTF
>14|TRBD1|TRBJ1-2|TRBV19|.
TGTGCCAGTAAATACAGGGGGCTGGTCTATGGCTACACCTTC
CASKYRGLVYGYTF